The rows below give T cell receptor beta chains drawn from one sample of a study of identical twins. TCRdb used MiXCR to reprocess the 5' RACE reads, holding one entry per CDR3 protein. The data show about 660,000 distinct CDR3 sequences, 8.6% seen once. These data were also reused for a study on yellow fever vaccine responses in identical twins.

The sample was PBMCs. The receptors shown here come from a woman aged 18-35 years in good health. CDR3s include the opening cysteine and the closing phenylalanine or tryptophan. The D gene is left open where the match is weak. The size entry is marked missing in some rows and otherwise reads once, few, many or a size class.

d_call cdr3_length j_call v_call clone_size cdr3_nt cdr3_aa
. 15 TRBJ2-3 TRBV20-1 . TGCAGTGCTAGAGCCCGGGAGTTAACTACAGATACGCAGTATTTT CSARARELTTDTQYF
TRBD1 18 TRBJ1-2 TRBV6-5 many TGTGCCAGCAGTTACTCGAACTTCAGGGACAGGAAGATCTATGGCTACACCTTC CASSYSNFRDRKIYGYTF
. 15 TRBJ1-1 TRBV7-2 few TGTGCCAGCAGCGACCGGCTGGGGGTGAACACTGAAGCTTTCTTT CASSDRLGVNTEAFF
. 14 TRBJ2-2 TRBV5-6 few TGTGCCAGCAGGGAGTGGAGGGGCACCGGGGAGCTGTTTTTT CASREWRGTGELFF
. 11 TRBJ2-7 TRBV27 few TGTGCCAGCATATCACGGGCCGAGCAGTACTTC CASISRAEQYF
TRBD2 21 TRBJ2-1 TRBV2 few TGTGCCAGCAGTGAACCTCGGACTAGCGGGGGCTCACATTCGCCCTACAATGAGCAGTTCTTC CASSEPRTSGGSHSPYNEQFF
TRBD1 17 TRBJ2-3 TRBV6-5 . TGTGCCAGCAGTTACCCGACCGGACAGGGGAGCACAGATACGCAGTATTTT CASSYPTGQGSTDTQYF
. 13 TRBJ1-4 TRBV20-1 . TGCAGTGCTAGAGCCGGGACCTATGAAAAACTGTTTTTT CSARAGTYEKLFF
. 17 TRBJ2-2 TRBV27 many TGTGCCAGCAGTCCCTGGACAGTTTATTCGAACACCGGGGAGCTGTTTTTT CASSPWTVYSNTGELFF
. 15 TRBJ1-6 TRBV10-3 many TGTGCCATCAGTGAAGCAGGGGCTGAGTATTCACCCCTCCACTTT CAISEAGAEYSPLHF
TRBD1 15 TRBJ2-3 TRBV27 . TGTGCCAGCGCACGCAGGGGGCTTGAGTCAGATACGCAGTATTTT CASARRGLESDTQYF
TRBD2 14 TRBJ2-1 TRBV5-1 few TGCGCCAGCAGGCGGGAGGCGTCCTACAATGAGCAGTTCTTC CASRREASYNEQFF
. 14 TRBJ2-1 TRBV3-1 many TGTGCCAGCAGCCAAGATATCGGACTAAGGGTGCCGTTCTTC CASSQDIGLRVPFF
. 17 TRBJ2-2 TRBV6-1 . TGTGCCAGCAGTCCGGACGAGGCAACCATTAACACCGGGGAGCTGTTTTTT CASSPDEATINTGELFF
. 14 TRBJ2-4 TRBV15 . TGTGCCACCAGCAGAGATCAGAAAGGGGGCATTCAGTACTTC CATSRDQKGGIQYF
. 15 TRBJ2-3 TRBV14 few TGTGCCAGCAGCCAAGGGGTAGTTTACCCAGATACGCAGTATTTT CASSQGVVYPDTQYF
. 11 TRBJ2-1 TRBV29-1 . TGCAGCGTTGGAAGGGGTGGTGAGCAGTTCTTC CSVGRGGEQFF
. 17 TRBJ2-7 TRBV5-1 many TGCGCCAGCGCGGGATCTACCGAAGGTCAGGGTTCTTACGAGCAGTACTTC CASAGSTEGQGSYEQYF
. 11 TRBJ2-3 TRBV30 few TGTGCCTGGGGATACACAGATACGCAGTATTTT CAWGYTDTQYF
TRBD2 18 TRBJ2-1 TRBV4-3 . TGCGCCAGCAGCCAAGATACGGGCGGACTAGCGGGCTACAATGAGCAGTTCTTC CASSQDTGGLAGYNEQFF
. 14 TRBJ2-7 TRBV7-9 few TGTGCCAGCAGCCACACAGACAGACCCTACGAGCAGTACTTC CASSHTDRPYEQYF
. 13 TRBJ2-3 TRBV20-1 few TGCAGTGTCCGTGGCGGGATCTCAGATACGCAGTATTTT CSVRGGISDTQYF
. 15 TRBJ2-1 TRBV20-1 . TGCAGTGCTAGATCGACTTTCCCCTCCTACAATGAGCAGTTCTTC CSARSTFPSYNEQFF
. 13 TRBJ2-7 TRBV15 few TGTGCCACCAGCAGAGTGGGCGCCTACGAGCAGTACTTC CATSRVGAYEQYF
TRBD2 17 TRBJ2-2 TRBV7-8 . TGTGCCAGCAGCTTGAGACTAGCGGGGGGGCAGAGCGGGGAGCTGTTTTTT CASSLRLAGGQSGELFF
TRBD1 15 TRBJ2-7 TRBV27 many TGTGCCAGCAGTTTATCGACACTGACAGGGGGGGAGCAGTACTTC CASSLSTLTGGEQYF
. 12 TRBJ1-5 TRBV28 . TGTGCCAGCTTAAGGGACAATCAGCCCCAGCATTTT CASLRDNQPQHF
. 13 TRBJ2-2 TRBV4-2 few TGTGCCAGCAGCCAAGAACGAACAAGCGGGCTGTTTTTT CASSQERTSGLFF
. 13 TRBJ2-7 TRBV28 many TGTGCCAGCAGTTTAACAGGGCCGGACGAGCAGTACTTC CASSLTGPDEQYF
TRBD2 15 TRBJ2-3 TRBV4-3 few TGCGCCAGCAGCCAAGAGGGACTAGGAACAGATACGCAGTATTTT CASSQEGLGTDTQYF
TRBD2 15 TRBJ2-7 TRBV12-3/TRBV12-4 . TGTGCCAGCAGAGCTCGACTAGCGGGAGCCCACGAGCAGTACTTC CASRARLAGAHEQYF
. 16 TRBJ2-2 TRBV28 few TGTGCCAGCAGTTTACTTGGGAGAACGAACACCGGGGAGCTGTTTTTT CASSLLGRTNTGELFF
TRBD1 15 TRBJ2-1 TRBV7-7 . TGTGCTAGCAGCTTAGGCCAGGGGGCGGTGAGTGAGCAGTTCTTC CASSLGQGAVSEQFF
TRBD1 18 TRBJ2-2 TRBV12-5 . TGTGCTAGTGGTTTGGCCGAAAAGGACAGGGAGCGCACCGGGGAGCTGTTTTTT CASGLAEKDRERTGELFF
TRBD2 14 TRBJ2-4 TRBV3-1 many TGTGCCAGCAGCCCCCGGGCCCGGGAGGACATTCAGTACTTC CASSPRAREDIQYF
. 15 TRBJ2-1 TRBV5-5 many TGTGCCAGCAGCTTGGTGTCAGGGGCTTACAATGAGCAGTTCTTC CASSLVSGAYNEQFF
. 12 TRBJ2-1 TRBV12-3/TRBV12-4 few TGTGCCAGCAGAGTTAGCGTCTATGAGCAGTTCTTC CASRVSVYEQFF